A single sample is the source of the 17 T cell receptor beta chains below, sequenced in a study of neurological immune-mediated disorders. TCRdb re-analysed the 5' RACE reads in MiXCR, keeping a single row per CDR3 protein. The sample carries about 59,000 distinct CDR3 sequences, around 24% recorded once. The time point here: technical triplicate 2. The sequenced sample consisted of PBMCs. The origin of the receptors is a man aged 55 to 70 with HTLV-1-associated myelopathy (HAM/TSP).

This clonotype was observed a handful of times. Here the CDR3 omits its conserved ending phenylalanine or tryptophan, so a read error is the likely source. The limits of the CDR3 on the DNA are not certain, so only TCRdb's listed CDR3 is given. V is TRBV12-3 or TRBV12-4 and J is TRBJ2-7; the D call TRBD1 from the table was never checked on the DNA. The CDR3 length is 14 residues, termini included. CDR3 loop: CASKTGQASYEKYL.

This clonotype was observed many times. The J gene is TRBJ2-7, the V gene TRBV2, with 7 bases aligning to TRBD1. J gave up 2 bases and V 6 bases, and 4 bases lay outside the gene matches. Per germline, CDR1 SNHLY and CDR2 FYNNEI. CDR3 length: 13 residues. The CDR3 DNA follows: TGTGCCAGCAGCCGGGACAGTACCTACGAGCAGTACTTC. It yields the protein CASSRDSTYEQYF.

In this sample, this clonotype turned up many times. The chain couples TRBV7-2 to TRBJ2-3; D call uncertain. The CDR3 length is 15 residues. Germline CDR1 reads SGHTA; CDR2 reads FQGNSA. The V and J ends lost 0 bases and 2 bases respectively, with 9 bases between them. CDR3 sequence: CASSLARYHTDTQYF. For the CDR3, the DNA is TGTGCCAGCAGCTTAGCCCGGTACCACACAGATACGCAGTATTTT.

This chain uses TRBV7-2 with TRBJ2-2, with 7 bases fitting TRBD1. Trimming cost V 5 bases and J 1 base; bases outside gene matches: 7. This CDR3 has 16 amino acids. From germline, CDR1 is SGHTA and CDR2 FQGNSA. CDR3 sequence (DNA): TGTGCCAGCAGCACGACAGGGAATGTGAACACCGGGGAGCTGTTTTTT. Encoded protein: CASSTTGNVNTGELFF. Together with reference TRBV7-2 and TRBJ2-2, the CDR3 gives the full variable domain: GAGVSQSPSNKVTEKGKDVELRCDPISGHTALYWYRQSLGQGLEFLIYFQGNSAPDKSGLPSDRFSAERTGGSVSTLTIQRTQQEDSAVYLCASSTTGNVNTGELFFGEGSRLTVL.

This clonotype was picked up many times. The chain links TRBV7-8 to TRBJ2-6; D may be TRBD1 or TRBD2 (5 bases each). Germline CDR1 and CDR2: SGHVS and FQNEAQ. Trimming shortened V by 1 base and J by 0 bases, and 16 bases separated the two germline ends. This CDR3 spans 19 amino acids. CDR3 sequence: CASSLVQGEWNSGANVLTF. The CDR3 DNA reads TGTGCCAGCAGCTTAGTGCAGGGAGAATGGAACTCTGGGGCCAACGTCCTGACTTTC. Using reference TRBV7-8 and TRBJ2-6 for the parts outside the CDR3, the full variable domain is GAGVSQSPRYKVAKRGQDVALRCDPISGHVSLFWYQQALGQGPEFLTYFQNEAQLDKSGLPSDRFFAERPEGSVSTLKIQRTQQEDSAVYLCASSLVQGEWNSGANVLTFGAGSRLTVL.

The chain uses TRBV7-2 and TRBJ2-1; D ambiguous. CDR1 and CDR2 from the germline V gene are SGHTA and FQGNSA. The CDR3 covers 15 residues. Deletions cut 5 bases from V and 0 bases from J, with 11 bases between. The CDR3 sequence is CASSRPGRSYNEQFF. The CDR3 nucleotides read TGTGCCAGCAGCCGACCCGGGCGCTCCTACAATGAGCAGTTCTTC.

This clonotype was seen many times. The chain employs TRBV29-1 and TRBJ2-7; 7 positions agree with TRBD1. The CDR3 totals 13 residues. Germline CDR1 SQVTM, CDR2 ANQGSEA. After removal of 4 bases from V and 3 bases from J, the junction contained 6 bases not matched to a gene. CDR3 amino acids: CSVADRTNYEQYF. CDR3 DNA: TGCAGCGTTGCGGACAGGACGAACTACGAGCAGTACTTC.

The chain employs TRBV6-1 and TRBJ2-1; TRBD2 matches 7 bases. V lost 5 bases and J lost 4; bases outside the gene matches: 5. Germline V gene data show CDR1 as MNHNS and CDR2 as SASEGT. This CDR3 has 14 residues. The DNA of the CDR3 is TGTGCCAGCAGTCCGGGACTACCATACAATGAGCAGTTCTTC. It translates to CASSPGLPYNEQFF.

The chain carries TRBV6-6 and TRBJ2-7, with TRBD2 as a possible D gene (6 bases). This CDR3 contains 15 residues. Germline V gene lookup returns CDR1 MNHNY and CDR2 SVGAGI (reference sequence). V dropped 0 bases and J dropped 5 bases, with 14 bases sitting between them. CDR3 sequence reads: CASSYSGGFADEQYF. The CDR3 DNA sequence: TGTGCCAGCAGTTACTCGGGGGGTTTCGCGGACGAGCAGTACTTC.

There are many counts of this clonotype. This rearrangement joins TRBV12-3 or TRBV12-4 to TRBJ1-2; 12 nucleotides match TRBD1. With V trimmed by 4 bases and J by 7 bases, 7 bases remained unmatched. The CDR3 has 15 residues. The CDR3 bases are TGTGCCAGCAGTTCTACGGGACAGGGGGCATTTGGCTACACCTTC. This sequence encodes CASSSTGQGAFGYTF.

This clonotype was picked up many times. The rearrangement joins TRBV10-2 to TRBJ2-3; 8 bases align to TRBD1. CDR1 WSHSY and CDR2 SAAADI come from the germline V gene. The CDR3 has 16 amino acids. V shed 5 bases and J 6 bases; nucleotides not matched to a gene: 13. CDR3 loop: CASSPSAGQGPDTQYF. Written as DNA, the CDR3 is TGCGCCAGCAGTCCTTCGGCTGGACAGGGTCCCGATACGCAGTATTTT.

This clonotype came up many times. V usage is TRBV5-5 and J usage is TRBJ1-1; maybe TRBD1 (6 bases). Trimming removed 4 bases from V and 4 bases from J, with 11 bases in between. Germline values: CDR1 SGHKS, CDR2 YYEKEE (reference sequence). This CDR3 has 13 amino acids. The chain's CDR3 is CASSPGVGTEAFF. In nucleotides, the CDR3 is TGTGCCAGCAGCCCAGGGGTGGGCACTGAAGCTTTCTTT.

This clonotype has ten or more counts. The CDR3 DNA sequence: TGTGCCAGCAGTCCCCCCTTAGGACAGGGAAAAGCTTTCTTT. Translating gives CASSPPLGQGKAFF. The chain carries TRBV28 and TRBJ1-1, with 8 bases lining up with TRBD1. V lost 5 bases, J lost 9 bases, and 11 bases stayed unmatched. There are 14 residues in the CDR3. CDR1 MDHEN and CDR2 SYDVKM come from the germline V gene. Based on the CDR3 plus reference TRBV28 and TRBJ1-1, the full variable domain is DVKVTQSSRYLVKRTGEKVFLECVQDMDHENMFWYRQDPGLGLRLIYFSYDVKMKEKGDIPEGYSVSREKKERFSLILESASTNQTSMYLCASSPPLGQGKAFFGQGTRLTVV.

CDR3 region: CASTLTGIETQYF. The CDR3 DNA is TGTGCCAGCACCTTGACAGGGATCGAGACCCAGTACTTC. The chain has TRBV2 and TRBJ2-5; 7 nucleotides align to TRBD1. V shed 7 bases, J shed 5 bases, and the junction held 7 bases outside the gene matches. The CDR3 is 13 residues long. Germline loops: CDR1 SNHLY, CDR2 FYNNEI. Drawing the rest from reference TRBV2 and TRBJ2-5, the complete variable domain is EPEVTQTPSHQVTQMGQEVILRCVPISNHLYFYWYRQILGQKVEFLVSFYNNEISEKSEIFDDQFSVERPDGSNFTLKIRSTKLEDSAMYFCASTLTGIETQYFGPGTRLLVL.

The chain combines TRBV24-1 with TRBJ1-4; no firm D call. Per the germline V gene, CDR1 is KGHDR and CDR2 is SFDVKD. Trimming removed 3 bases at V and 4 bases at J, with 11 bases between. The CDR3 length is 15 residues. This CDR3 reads CATSDGRGDNEKLFF. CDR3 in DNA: TGTGCCACCAGTGATGGGCGTGGGGATAATGAAAAACTGTTTTTT.

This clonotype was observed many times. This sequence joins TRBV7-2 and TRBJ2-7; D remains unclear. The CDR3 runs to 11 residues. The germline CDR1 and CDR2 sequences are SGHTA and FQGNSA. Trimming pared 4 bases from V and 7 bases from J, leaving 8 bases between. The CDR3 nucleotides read TGTGCCAGCAGCTCCGGTAGTGAGCAGTACTTC. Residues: CASSSGSEQYF.

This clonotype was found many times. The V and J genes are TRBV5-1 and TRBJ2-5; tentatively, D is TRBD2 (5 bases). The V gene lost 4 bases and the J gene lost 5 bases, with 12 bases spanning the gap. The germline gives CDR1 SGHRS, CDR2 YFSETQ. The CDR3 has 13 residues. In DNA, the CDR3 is TGCGCCAGCAGCCCGGGGTTGGGGGAGACCCAGTACTTC. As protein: CASSPGLGETQYF.